The 29 T cell receptor beta chains below come from one sample, sequenced in a study of T cells after yellow fever vaccination. TCRdb redid the calling of the 5' RACE reads with MiXCR, one entry per CDR3 protein. The sample lists around 120,000 distinct CDR3 sequences; more than 5.5% were seen once. Sequences were derived from CD4+ T cells sorted from PBMCs, sampled around 45 days after the first yellow fever vaccination. These receptors originate from a young man who received the YFV17D yellow fever vaccine.

This clonotype was seen many times. The rearrangement links TRBV6-1 to TRBJ2-7; 8 nucleotides line up with TRBD2. The CDR3 extends over 15 amino acids. V gave up 5 bases and J gave up 2 bases; unmatched junction bases: 8. Germline CDR1 and CDR2: MNHNS and SASEGT. Here the CDR3 reads CASSLSGGSAYEQYV. The CDR3 coding sequence is TGTGCCAGCAGTCTAAGCGGGGGAAGCGCCTACGAGCAGTACGTC.

This clonotype was counted ten times or more. This chain connects TRBV7-2 to TRBJ1-3; D is perhaps TRBD1 (6 bases). The CDR3 has 13 amino acids. V was shortened by 5 bases and J by 7 bases, with 12 bases between the two germline ends. The germline V gene encodes CDR1 SGHTA and CDR2 FQGNSA. The CDR3 loop is CASSPRTVNTIYF. The CDR3 nucleotides are TGTGCCAGCAGCCCGCGGACAGTCAACACCATATATTTT. The complete variable domain, with remaining parts taken from reference TRBV7-2 and TRBJ1-3, reads GAGVSQSPSNKVTEKGKDVELRCDPISGHTALYWYRQSLGQGLEFLIYFQGNSAPDKSGLPSDRFSAERTGGSVSTLTIQRTQQEDSAVYLCASSPRTVNTIYFGEGSWLTVV.

This clonotype occurred many times. The V and J genes are TRBV10-3 and TRBJ2-7; no clear D. CDR1 is ENHRY and CDR2 is SYGVKD in the germline V gene. This CDR3 comprises 13 residues. Trimming cost V 6 bases and J 7 bases, with 16 bases left between them. CDR3 DNA: TGTGCCATCAGCTCGTCTACAATTTCTGAGCAGTACGTC. The encoded protein is CAISSSTISEQYV.

This clonotype was recorded at least ten times. The chain is built from TRBV5-1 and TRBJ2-3, with TRBD1 matching 7 bases. CDR1 is SGHRS and CDR2 is YFSETQ in the germline V gene. This CDR3 contains 15 residues. V trimming: 4 bases; J trimming: 2 bases; junction bases outside the gene matches: 7. CDR3 in DNA: TGCGCCAGCAGCCCAGACAGGGCTAACACAGATACGCAGTATTTT. It translates to CASSPDRANTDTQYF.

This clonotype was counted at least ten times. The chain employs TRBV3-1 and TRBJ2-7; 8 nucleotides align to TRBD1. The CDR3 loop spans 16 amino acids. Per germline, CDR1 LGHDT and CDR2 YNNKEL (reference sequence). With 3 bases clipped from V and 3 bases from J, the junction kept 10 bases outside the gene matches. The CDR3 DNA sequence: TGTGCCAGCAGCCACTCCTTTGGACAGGGACTCTACGAGCAGTACTTC. Protein: CASSHSFGQGLYEQYF.

There are many counts of this clonotype. The rearrangement links TRBV15 to TRBJ1-2; weak D call: TRBD1 (5 bases). The CDR3 sequence is 14 residues long. V was cut by 0 bases and J by 8 bases, with 13 bases left in between. CDR1 and CDR2 from the germline V gene are LNHNV and YYDKDF (reference sequence). The CDR3 DNA follows: TGTGCCACCAGCAGAGATCGCGGGGGACGGGGCTACACCTTC. Translated: CATSRDRGGRGYTF.

Ten or more counts support this clonotype. This chain uses TRBV12-3 or TRBV12-4 with TRBJ1-1; no clear D gene. The V end was cut by 4 bases, the J end by 0 bases, with 9 bases between. The CDR3 contains 14 residues. The CDR3 spells CASSSQALNTEAFF. The CDR3 DNA sequence: TGTGCCAGCAGTTCTCAAGCCTTGAACACTGAAGCTTTCTTT.

This clonotype was counted a few times. V and J are TRBV11-2 and TRBJ2-5; D call uncertain. Trimming stripped 1 base from V and 1 base from J, with 7 bases between. The CDR3 length is 14 residues. In germline, CDR1 is SGHAT, CDR2 FQNNGV. The CDR3 nucleotides read TGTGCCAGCAGCTTAGGTTACAGCCAAGAGACCCAGTACTTC. Translated, it gives CASSLGYSQETQYF.

This clonotype was recorded many times. J is TRBJ1-5 and V is TRBV6-1; D may be TRBD1 (6 bases). Trimming shortened V by 2 bases and J by 4 bases, and 18 bases separated the two germline ends. Germline V lookup: CDR1 MNHNS, CDR2 SASEGT. The CDR3 spans 17 residues. The CDR3: CASSERPVSRGNQPQHF. In DNA, the CDR3 is TGTGCCAGCAGTGAACGTCCCGTCAGCAGGGGTAATCAGCCCCAGCATTTT.

This clonotype appeared many times. The chain employs TRBV18 and TRBJ2-3; TRBD2 agrees at 9 bases. The V gene's germline CDR1 is KGHSH and CDR2 LQKENI. There are 15 residues in the CDR3. The V gene end was trimmed by 8 bases and the J gene end by 2 bases; junction bases not matched to a gene: 8. The CDR3 region has the DNA TGTGCCAGCAGGAGTAGCGGGGGTGCCACAGATACGCAGTATTTT. Amino acid sequence: CASRSSGGATDTQYF.

This clonotype came up many times. This chain links TRBV11-2 with TRBJ2-6; 9 bases agree with TRBD1. Germline values: CDR1 SGHAT, CDR2 FQNNGV. The CDR3 extends over 19 amino acids. V gave up 0 bases and J gave up 4 bases; unmatched junction bases: 10. The CDR3: CASSLDSGQGALGANVLTF. CDR3 DNA sequence: TGTGCCAGCAGCTTAGACTCGGGACAGGGCGCCCTCGGGGCCAACGTCCTGACTTTC.

This clonotype occurred many times. The V call is TRBV12-3 or TRBV12-4, the J call TRBJ1-2, with D uncertain. Trimming left V 6 bases short and J 4 bases short, with 12 bases between. The CDR3 totals 13 residues. The CDR3 DNA is TGTGCCAGCAGCCCCCTGGTAGGCTATGGCTACACCTTC. This encodes CASSPLVGYGYTF.

There are many counts of this clonotype. The CDR3: CASSTYQAEDQPQHF. Here the CDR3 DNA reads TGTGCCAGCAGCACCTACCAGGCTGAAGATCAGCCCCAGCATTTT. This rearrangement joins TRBV5-6 to TRBJ1-5, with no clear D. Germline values: CDR1 SGHDT, CDR2 YYEEEE. The CDR3 contains 15 residues. Trimming shortened V by 4 bases and J by 5 bases, and 16 bases separated the two germline ends.

This clonotype was picked up many times. The junction departs from germline at one end; a sequencing error may be responsible. V gene TRBV12-3 or TRBV12-4 combines with J gene TRBJ1-2, with D unclear. The CDR3 is made up of 13 amino acids. For the CDR3, the DNA is TGTGCCAGCAGTCTAGCCCTTACTCGGGGCTACACCTTC. Protein: CASSLALTRGYTF.

The rearrangement uses TRBV19 and TRBJ1-1; no clear D gene. The CDR3 covers 13 residues. Per germline, CDR1 LNHDA and CDR2 SQIVND (reference sequence). The V and J ends lost 5 bases and 2 bases respectively, with 9 bases between them. The CDR3 DNA is TGTGCCAGTAGTGCCTTAGTAAACACTGAAGCTTTCTTT. The encoded protein is CASSALVNTEAFF.

This clonotype has a count of ten or more. This chain joins TRBV29-1 and TRBJ1-1; 8 bases fit TRBD1. The CDR3 runs 15 residues. The trim removed 3 bases at V and 0 bases at J, leaving 6 bases unmatched. CDR1 and CDR2 (germline): SQVTM, ANQGSEA. The DNA of the CDR3 is TGCAGCGTTGAGAGGGACAGGTTAATGAACACTGAAGCTTTCTTT. It encodes CSVERDRLMNTEAFF.

This clonotype was detected ten times or more. The chain employs TRBV5-6 and TRBJ1-2; D not resolved. CDR1 SGHDT and CDR2 YYEEEE come from the germline V gene. The CDR3 contains 14 residues. V was cut by 3 bases and J by 7 bases, with 16 bases left in between. In nucleotides, the CDR3 is TGTGCCAGCAGCTATCTCGGGCAGTCTCCTGGCTACACCTTC. Its protein product is CASSYLGQSPGYTF.

In its sample, this clonotype was seen many times. The rearrangement links TRBV27 to TRBJ2-1; 11 positions agree with TRBD2. Trimming cost V 1 base and J 5 bases; bases outside gene matches: 10. Germline V gives CDR1 MNHEY, CDR2 SMNVEV (reference sequence). The CDR3 extends over 18 amino acids. The CDR3 DNA follows: TGTGCCAGCAGTTTATACTCGCTAGCGGGGGGTGGGAACAATGAGCAGTTCTTC. This codes for CASSLYSLAGGGNNEQFF.

In DNA form, the CDR3 reads TGCAGTGCGTCGGGACAGGGGAAAAACAATGAGCAGTTCTTC. It yields the protein CSASGQGKNNEQFF. The V gene is TRBV20-1, the J gene TRBJ2-1; 10 bases align to TRBD1. The V gene's germline CDR1 is DFQATT and CDR2 SNEGSKA (reference sequence). The CDR3 has 14 residues. V shed 6 bases and J 5 bases; nucleotides not matched to a gene: 7.

This clonotype was counted ten times or more. The chain has TRBV6-2 or TRBV6-3 and TRBJ1-2; the D is unclear. Trimming removed 2 bases at V and 0 bases at J, with 7 bases between. This CDR3 comprises 14 residues. CDR1 MNHEY and CDR2 SVGEGT come from the germline V gene. The CDR3: CASSYTGTNYGYTF. In DNA form, the CDR3 reads TGTGCCAGCAGTTACACCGGAACTAACTATGGCTACACCTTC.

This clonotype was detected many times. The J gene is TRBJ2-3, the V gene TRBV7-2; 7 bases match TRBD2. This CDR3 spans 13 amino acids. Germline V gene data show CDR1 as SGHTA and CDR2 as FQGNSA. J gave up 11 bases and V 7 bases, and 12 bases lay outside the gene matches. The CDR3 bases are TGTGCCAGCAACCTCCGGACCTCTAGCGGGCAGTATTTT. This encodes CASNLRTSSGQYF.

This clonotype showed up many times. This chain links TRBV11-2 with TRBJ2-3, with 9 bases identical to TRBD2. In germline, CDR1 is SGHAT, CDR2 FQNNGV. Losses at the gene ends were 5 bases for V and 2 bases for J; bases not matched to a gene: 11. The CDR3 contains 17 residues. The DNA of the CDR3 is TGTGCCAGCAGCGCATTCACCGGGACTAGCCTCACAGATACGCAGTATTTT. It encodes CASSAFTGTSLTDTQYF.

In its sample, this clonotype was seen many times. The rearrangement joins TRBV10-3 to TRBJ2-5, with D hard to call. V was shortened by 7 bases and J by 2 bases, with 14 bases between the two germline ends. CDR3 size: 14 residues. Germline lookup yields CDR1 ENHRY and CDR2 SYGVKD. This CDR3 is CAIKEQNSQETQYF. CDR3 nucleotide sequence: TGTGCCATCAAGGAGCAGAACTCACAAGAGACCCAGTACTTC.

This clonotype was recorded many times. This chain links TRBV6-5 with TRBJ2-3, with TRBD1 matching 7 bases. CDR3 length: 14 amino acids. Trimming removed 6 bases from V and 1 base from J; junction bases left unmatched: 4. CDR1 is MNHEY, CDR2 SVGAGI, per germline. CDR3 amino acids: CASSRQGGTDTQYF. CDR3 DNA: TGTGCCAGCAGCCGACAGGGAGGCACAGATACGCAGTATTTT.

The chain is built from TRBV12-3 or TRBV12-4 and TRBJ1-6; perhaps TRBD1 as D (6 bases). The germline V and J ends were trimmed by 5 bases and 10 bases, with 15 bases remaining between them. CDR3 length equals 14 residues. The CDR3 here is CASSLRGGKSPLHF. The CDR3 DNA follows: TGTGCCAGCAGTCTCAGGGGCGGGAAGTCACCCCTCCACTTT.

This chain connects TRBV4-2 to TRBJ1-2; D unclear. Per the germline V gene, CDR1 is LGHNA and CDR2 is YNFKEQ. The CDR3 spans 12 residues. V was clipped by 0 bases and J by 2 bases, with 1 base between them. The CDR3 reads CASSQENYGYTF. The CDR3 bases are TGTGCCAGCAGCCAAGAGAACTATGGCTACACCTTC.

This clonotype was counted many times. This sequence joins TRBV7-9 and TRBJ2-1, with TRBD1 matching over 9 bases. The V gene's germline CDR1 is SEHNR and CDR2 FQNEAQ (reference sequence). The CDR3 length is 16 residues. After removal of 4 bases from V and 9 bases from J, the junction contained 13 bases not matched to a gene. The CDR3 reads CASSSFTGGWSLEQFF. The CDR3 region has the DNA TGTGCCAGCAGCTCTTTCACAGGGGGCTGGTCTCTTGAGCAGTTCTTC.

Note on this clonotype: A much larger clone is a single base away; this may be a read error. The J gene is TRBJ2-3, the V gene TRBV29-1; D remains ambiguous. Germline V gene lookup returns CDR1 SQVTM and CDR2 ANQGSEA. V was clipped by 4 bases and J by 6 bases, with 11 bases between them. The CDR3 loop spans 12 amino acids. CDR3 coding DNA: TGCAGCGTTGTCGCCCTTAGCGATACGCAGTATTTT. Translating gives CSVVALSDTQYF.

This clonotype came up many times. The J gene is TRBJ2-1, the V gene TRBV7-2; D is tentatively TRBD1 or TRBD2 (5 bases each). Germline CDR1 is SGHTA and CDR2 is FQGNSA. Trimming left V 1 base short and J 13 bases short, with 11 bases between. The CDR3 totals 12 residues. The CDR3 nucleotides read TGTGCCAGCAGCTTAGACGGGACCCCTCAGTTCTTC. It specifies CASSLDGTPQFF.